Following are 4 T cell receptor beta chains from one sample sequenced in a study of blood T cell repertoires in COVID-19. Sequenced by immunoSEQ multiplex PCR; TCRdb stores in-frame clones only, minus some. The sample lists 130,000 to 150,000 clones, 88% occurring once. The sequencing input was peripheral blood. The receptors shown here come from a human donor in a cohort sampled during active COVID-19.

In DNA form, the CDR3 reads TGTGCCAGCAGCCTCAGACTGGCCCAAGAGACCCAGTACTTC. Its translation is CASSLRLAQETQYF. V and J are TRBV7-2 and TRBJ2-5; unclear D gene. This CDR3 comprises 14 residues. Germline CDR1 SGHTA, CDR2 FQGNSA. Trimming took off 5 bases at V and 1 base at J, with 11 bases between the two ends.

CDR3 coding DNA: TGTGCCAGCAGCGCGGGAAGGAACACTGAAGCTTTCTTT. It translates to CASSAGRNTEAFF. The V gene is TRBV9, the J gene TRBJ1-1; D is undetermined. V was clipped by 3 bases and J by 1 base, with 7 bases between them. The germline CDR1 and CDR2 sequences are SGDLS and YYNGEE. The CDR3 extends over 13 amino acids.

The chain uses TRBV24-1 and TRBJ2-2; TRBD1 matches 9 bases. CDR1 KGHDR and CDR2 SFDVKD come from the germline V gene. V trimming: 3 bases; J trimming: 0 bases; junction bases outside the gene matches: 4. The CDR3 extends over 17 amino acids. CDR3 sequence: CATSDPRQGANTGELFF. For the CDR3, the DNA is TGTGCCACCAGTGATCCGCGACAGGGGGCGAACACCGGGGAGCTGTTTTTT.

The V gene is TRBV7-2, the J gene TRBJ2-2, with 9 bases fitting TRBD1. CDR1 SGHTA and CDR2 FQGNSA come from the germline V gene. The CDR3 has 16 residues. Unmatched junction bases numbered 2, after V lost 0 bases and J lost 3 bases. CDR3 sequence: CASSLAGQGDTGELFF. In DNA form, the CDR3 reads TGTGCCAGCAGCTTAGCGGGACAGGGAGACACCGGGGAGCTGTTTTTT.